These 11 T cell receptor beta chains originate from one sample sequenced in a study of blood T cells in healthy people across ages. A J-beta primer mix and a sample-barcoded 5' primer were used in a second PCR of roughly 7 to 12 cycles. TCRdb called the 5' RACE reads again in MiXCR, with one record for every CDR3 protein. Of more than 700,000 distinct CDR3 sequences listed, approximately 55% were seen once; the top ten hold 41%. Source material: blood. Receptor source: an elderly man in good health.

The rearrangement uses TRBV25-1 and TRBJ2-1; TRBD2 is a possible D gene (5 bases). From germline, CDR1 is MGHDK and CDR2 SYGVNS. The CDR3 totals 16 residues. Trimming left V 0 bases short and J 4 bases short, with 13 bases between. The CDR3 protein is CASSEYGGRGYNEQFF. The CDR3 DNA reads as TGTGCCAGCAGTGAATATGGCGGCCGCGGGTACAATGAGCAGTTCTTC.

CDR3 DNA: TGTGCCAGCAGCCTACCCAGGAGAGTAGCGGGGGCCTACAATGAGCAGTTCTTC. It yields the protein CASSLPRRVAGAYNEQFF. The gene calls are TRBV7-2 and TRBJ2-1; TRBD2 aligns across 9 bases. Trimming at V came to 5 bases and at J to 2 bases, leaving 13 bases not matched to a gene. There are 18 residues in the CDR3. Per the germline V gene, CDR1 is SGHTA and CDR2 is FQGNSA.

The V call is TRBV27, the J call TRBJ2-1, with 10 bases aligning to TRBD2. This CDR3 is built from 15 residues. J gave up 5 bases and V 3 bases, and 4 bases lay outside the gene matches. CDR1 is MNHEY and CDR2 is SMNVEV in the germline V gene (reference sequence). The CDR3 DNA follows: TGTGCCAGCAGTTTGACTAGCGGGTTTAACAATGAGCAGTTCTTC. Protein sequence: CASSLTSGFNNEQFF.

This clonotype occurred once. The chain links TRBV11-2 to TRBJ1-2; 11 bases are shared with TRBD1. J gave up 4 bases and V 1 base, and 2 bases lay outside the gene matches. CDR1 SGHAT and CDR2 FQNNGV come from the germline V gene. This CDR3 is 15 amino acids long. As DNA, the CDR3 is TGTGCCAGCAGCTTAGGGACAGGGGGCCGCTATGGCTACACCTTC. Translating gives CASSLGTGGRYGYTF.

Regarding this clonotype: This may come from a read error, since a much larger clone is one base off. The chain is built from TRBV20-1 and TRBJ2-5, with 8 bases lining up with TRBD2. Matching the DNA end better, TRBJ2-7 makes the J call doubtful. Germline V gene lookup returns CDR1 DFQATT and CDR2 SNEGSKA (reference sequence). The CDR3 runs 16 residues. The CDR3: CSARDQGSGTGYEQYF. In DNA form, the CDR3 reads TGCAGTGCTAGAGATCAGGGTAGCGGGACTGGATACGAGCAGTACTTC.

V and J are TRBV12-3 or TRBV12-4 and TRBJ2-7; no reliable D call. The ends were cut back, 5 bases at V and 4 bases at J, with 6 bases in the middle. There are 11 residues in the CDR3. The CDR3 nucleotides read TGTGCCAGCAGTGATGAGTACGAGCAGTACTTC. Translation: CASSDEYEQYF.

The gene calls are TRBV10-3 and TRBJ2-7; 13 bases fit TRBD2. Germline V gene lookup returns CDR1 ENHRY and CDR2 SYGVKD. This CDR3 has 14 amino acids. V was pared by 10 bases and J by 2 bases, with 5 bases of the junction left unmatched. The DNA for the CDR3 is TGTGCCACGGGGACTAGCGGGAATCCCTACGAGCAGTACTTC. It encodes CATGTSGNPYEQYF.

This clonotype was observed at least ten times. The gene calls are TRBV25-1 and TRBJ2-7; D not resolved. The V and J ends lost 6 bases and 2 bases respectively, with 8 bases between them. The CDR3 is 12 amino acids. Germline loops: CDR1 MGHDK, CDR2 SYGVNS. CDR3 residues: CASSDTAYEQYF. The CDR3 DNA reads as TGTGCCAGCAGCGACACTGCCTACGAGCAGTACTTC.

The DNA for the CDR3 is TGCGCCAGCAGTGGAGTAGCGGGAGTTGGAGATACGCAGTATTTT. This sequence encodes CASSGVAGVGDTQYF. The chain has TRBV4-1 and TRBJ2-3; 9 nucleotides match TRBD2. The CDR3 has 15 amino acids. Unmatched junction bases numbered 9, after V lost 6 bases and J lost 5 bases. Per germline, CDR1 MGHRA and CDR2 YSYEKL.

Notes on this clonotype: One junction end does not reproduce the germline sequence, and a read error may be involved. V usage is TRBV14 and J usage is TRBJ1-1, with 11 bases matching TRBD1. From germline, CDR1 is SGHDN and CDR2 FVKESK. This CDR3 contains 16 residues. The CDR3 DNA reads TGTGCTAGCAGCCCCCGAGGCGGGACAGGGGGCACTGAAGCTTTCTTT. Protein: CASSPRGGTGGTEAFF. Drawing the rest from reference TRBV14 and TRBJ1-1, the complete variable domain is EAGVTQFPSHSVIEKGQTVTLRCDPISGHDNLYWYRRVMGKEIKFLLHFVKESKQDESGMPNNRFLAERTGGTYSTLKVQPAELEDSGVYFCASSPRGGTGGTEAFFGQGTRLTVV.

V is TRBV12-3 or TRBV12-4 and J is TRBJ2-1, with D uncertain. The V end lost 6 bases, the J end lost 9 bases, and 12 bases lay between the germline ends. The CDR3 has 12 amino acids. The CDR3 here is CASSSHRPEQFF. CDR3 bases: TGTGCCAGCAGCTCTCACCGTCCTGAGCAGTTCTTC.